A selection of T cell receptor beta chains follows, all from one sample in a study of cytomegalovirus exposure and HLA in healthy donors. The repertoire was sequenced with immunoSEQ multiplex PCR; TCRdb's copy has only in-frame clones and lacks some. The data contain some 180,000 clones, over 80% of them seen just once; the ten biggest clones take up 1.3% to 1.5%. The sequencing input was PBMCs. The receptors here all came from a girl aged 5 to 17 in good health and CMV-seropositive. The conserved cysteine and the conserved F or W are not part of the CDR3 here.

j_call v_call cdr3_aa
TRBJ1-2 TRBV5-6 ASSLAGKVSGYT
TRBJ1-2 TRBV5-6 ASSLRELLYGYT
TRBJ2-1 TRBV2 ASSESYPRPAYNEQF
TRBJ2-7 TRBV28 ASRGIGGQY
TRBJ1-1 TRBV7-2 ASSYQTGKAF
TRBJ1-5 TRBV2 ASRQRTGEYQPQH
TRBJ2-2 TRBV10-3 AIRTSGRNTGELF
TRBJ1-2 TRBV5-1 ASSLAAGAGYGYT
TRBJ1-5 TRBV6-5 ASSEIVNRARPQH
TRBJ2-7 TRBV5-4 ASSLVGDYEQY
TRBJ1-1 TRBV2 ASSQGYANTEAF
TRBJ2-2 TRBV25-1 ASSRGGPSGTGELF
TRBJ1-5 TRBV5-1 ASSLGGDQPQH
TRBJ2-2 TRBV7-6 ASSLVEGADTGELF
TRBJ2-7 TRBV6-1 ASSDDRGREQY
TRBJ2-1 TRBV6-4 ASSLGQGSYNEQF
TRBJ2-7 TRBV4-1 ASSQGTGLDYEQY
TRBJ2-1 TRBV15 ATSRDRDRGNEQF
TRBJ2-7 TRBV7-2 ASSFRGSNEQY
TRBJ1-3 TRBV5-1 ASSLTKGVSGNTIY
TRBJ2-7 TRBV29-1 SVEGWTSGREAYEQY
TRBJ1-1 TRBV7-9 ASRPDRGSPF
TRBJ2-1 TRBV4-1 ASSQEEGRTDNNEQF